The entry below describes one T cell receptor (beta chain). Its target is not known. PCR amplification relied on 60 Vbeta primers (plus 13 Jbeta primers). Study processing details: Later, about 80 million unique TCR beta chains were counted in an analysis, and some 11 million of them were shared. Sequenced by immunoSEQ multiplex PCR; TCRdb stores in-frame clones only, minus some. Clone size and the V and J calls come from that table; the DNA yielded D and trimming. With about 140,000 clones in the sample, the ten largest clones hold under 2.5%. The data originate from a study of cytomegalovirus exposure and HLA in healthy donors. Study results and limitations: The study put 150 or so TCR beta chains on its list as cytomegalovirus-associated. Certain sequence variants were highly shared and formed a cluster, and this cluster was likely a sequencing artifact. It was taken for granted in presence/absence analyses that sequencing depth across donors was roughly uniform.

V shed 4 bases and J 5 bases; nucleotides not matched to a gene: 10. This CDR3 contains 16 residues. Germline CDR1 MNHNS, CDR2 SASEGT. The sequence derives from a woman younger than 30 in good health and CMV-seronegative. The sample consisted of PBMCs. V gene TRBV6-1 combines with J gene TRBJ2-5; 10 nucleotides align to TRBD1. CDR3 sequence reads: CASSGLGDRGRETQYF. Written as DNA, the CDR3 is TGTGCCAGCAGTGGCCTCGGGGACAGGGGACGGGAGACCCAGTACTTC.